A selection of T cell receptor beta chains follows, all from one sample in a study of T-cell memory formation after mild COVID-19. TCRdb processed the 5' RACE reads anew with MiXCR; each CDR3 protein has one entry. Of some 410,000 distinct CDR3 sequences detected, 23% appear once; the ten largest clones hold around 13%. The sample was PBMCs or a T cell subset sorted from them (not recorded which). The receptors here all came from an adult woman who had mild COVID-19 (a few samples of this study predate the infection). Cell type and time point are not known. The CDR3 runs from the conserved cysteine through the conserved F or W. A D gene is named only where the DNA matches it firmly. Clone size is shown for a subset of rows, as once, few, many or a class of expanded clone.

once,.,TRBV3-1,TRBJ1-1,CASSQDPRSEAFF,TGTGCCAGCAGCCAAGATCCGCGGTCGGAAGCTTTCTTT
many,.,TRBV7-3,TRBJ2-4,CASSQDYDGYIQYF,TGTGCCAGCAGTCAAGACTATGATGGTTACATTCAGTACTTC
few,TRBD1,TRBV24-1,TRBJ2-5,CATSDPTTGSETQYF,TGTGCCACCAGTGATCCCACGACAGGGTCCGAGACCCAGTACTTC
few,.,TRBV24-1,TRBJ1-1,CATSDPGQGGAFF,TGTGCCACCAGTGATCCCGGCCAGGGAGGAGCTTTCTTT
.,.,TRBV6-5,TRBJ1-1,CASAGRYTEAFF,TGTGCCAGCGCCGGGAGGTACACTGAAGCTTTCTTT
.,.,TRBV18,TRBJ2-6,CASSPQGSSGANVLTF,TGTGCCAGCTCACCCCAGGGGTCCTCTGGGGCCAACGTCCTGACTTTC
few,.,TRBV2,TRBJ2-1,CASSEAERVNEQFF,TGTGCCAGCAGTGAAGCGGAGCGGGTCAATGAGCAGTTCTTC
.,.,TRBV4-1,TRBJ2-3,CASSQDPPQGVSTDTQYF,TGCGCCAGCAGCCAAGATCCCCCTCAGGGTGTTTCCACAGATACGCAGTATTTT
many,TRBD2,TRBV24-1,TRBJ2-1,CATSATSGRMGQFF,TGTGCCACCAGTGCGACTAGCGGGAGAATGGGGCAGTTCTTC
few,.,TRBV29-1,TRBJ2-7,CSVVRVDEQYF,TGCAGCGTCGTCAGGGTAGACGAGCAGTACTTC
.,TRBD2,TRBV20-1,TRBJ2-1,CSAPRGLAGGNEQFF,TGCAGTGCTCCTCGAGGACTAGCGGGGGGGAATGAGCAGTTCTTC
few,TRBD1,TRBV7-9,TRBJ2-7,CASSPDRGHREQYF,TGTGCCAGCAGCCCCGACAGGGGGCACCGCGAGCAGTACTTC
.,.,TRBV12-3/TRBV12-4,TRBJ2-3,CASGFPSTDTQYF,TGTGCCAGCGGATTCCCCAGCACAGATACGCAGTATTTT
few,TRBD2,TRBV12-3/TRBV12-4,TRBJ2-1,CASSPSGRSNEQFF,TGTGCCAGCAGTCCGAGCGGGAGAAGCAATGAGCAGTTCTTC
few,TRBD1,TRBV20-1,TRBJ1-2,CSARRTGNYGYTF,TGCAGTGCTAGGAGGACAGGGAACTATGGCTACACCTTC
few,.,TRBV11-2,TRBJ2-3,CASSPEVTQYF,TGTGCCAGCAGCCCTGAAGTTACGCAGTATTTT
.,.,TRBV5-4,TRBJ2-5,CASSSSRTDQETQYF,TGTGCCAGCAGCTCCTCACGGACGGACCAAGAGACCCAGTACTTC
.,.,TRBV10-3,TRBJ2-1,CAISPDSFYNEQFF,TGTGCCATCAGCCCCGACAGTTTCTACAATGAGCAGTTCTTC
.,TRBD1,TRBV12-3/TRBV12-4,TRBJ2-1,CASSSAGGQGAREQFF,TGTGCCAGCAGTTCAGCCGGGGGACAGGGGGCTAGAGAGCAGTTCTTC
.,TRBD1,TRBV20-1,TRBJ2-3,CTASPPTGAADTQYF,TGCACCGCTAGTCCCCCTACAGGGGCGGCAGATACGCAGTATTTT